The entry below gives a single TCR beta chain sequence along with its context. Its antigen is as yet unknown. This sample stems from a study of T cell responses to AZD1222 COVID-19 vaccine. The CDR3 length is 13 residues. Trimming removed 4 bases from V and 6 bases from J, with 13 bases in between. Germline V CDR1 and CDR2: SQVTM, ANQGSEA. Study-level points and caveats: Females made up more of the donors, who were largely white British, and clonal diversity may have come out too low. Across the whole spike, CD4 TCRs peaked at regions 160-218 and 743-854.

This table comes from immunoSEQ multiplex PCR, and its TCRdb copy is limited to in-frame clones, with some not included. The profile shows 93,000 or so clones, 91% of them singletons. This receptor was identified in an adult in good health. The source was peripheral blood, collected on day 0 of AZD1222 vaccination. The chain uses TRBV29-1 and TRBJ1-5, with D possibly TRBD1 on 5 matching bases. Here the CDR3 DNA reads TGCAGCGTTGGGGGGGGGATTGGTCAGCCCCAGCATTTT. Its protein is CSVGGGIGQPQHF.